The clone carrying this T cell receptor beta chain was recorded at least ten times. Its antigen is as yet unknown. TCRdb's table, derived via immunoSEQ multiplex PCR, lists solely in-frame clones and lacks some. The repertoire shows roughly 45,000 clones, none seen only once; the top ten take around 2.2%. The data are from a study of T cells after posttransplantation cyclophosphamide. Broader study findings: TRB overlap between skin or GI tissue T cells and blood was limited.

The sequence was obtained from a man aged 40-49 years in good health, CMV-negative, and a related stem cell transplant donor. Input material: PBMCs.

CDR3: CASSTGQGWNEQFF. CDR3 DNA sequence: TGTGCCAGTAGTACCGGACAGGGTTGGAATGAGCAGTTCTTC. The chain uses TRBV19 and TRBJ2-1; 8 nucleotides line up with TRBD1. Losses at the gene ends were 4 bases for V and 7 bases for J; bases not matched to a gene: 6. Germline V CDR1 and CDR2: LNHDA, SQIVND (reference sequence). This CDR3 is built from 14 residues.